Below are 28 T cell receptor beta chains sequenced from a single sample in a study of T cells in Graves' hyperthyroidism and ophthalmopathy. The source material, RNA transcripts, was used to amplify TCR beta CDR3 regions. The HTBI set primed first-round TCR CDR3 RT-PCR. MiXCR, applied by TCRdb to the multiplex PCR reads, yields one record per CDR3 protein. The table has approximately 570,000 distinct CDR3 sequences, 20% seen once. Sequencing was done on a sample of blood. These receptors originate from a man aged 35 to 55 with Graves' ophthalmopathy.

This chain uses TRBV28 with TRBJ2-7; weak D call: TRBD2 (5 bases). Germline CDR1 reads MDHEN; CDR2 reads SYDVKM. The CDR3 covers 16 residues. V was shortened by 7 bases and J by 0 bases, with 19 bases between the two germline ends. The CDR3 is CASNVLRETFSYEQYF. In DNA form, the CDR3 reads TGTGCCAGCAACGTACTTCGGGAAACCTTCTCCTACGAGCAGTACTTC.

This clonotype was counted at least ten times. The chain employs TRBV3-1 and TRBJ2-5, with D uncertain. CDR1 is LGHDT and CDR2 is YNNKEL in the germline V gene (reference sequence). Trimming removed 1 base from V and 1 base from J, with 10 bases in between. This CDR3 is built from 15 residues. This CDR3 reads CASSQGRQTQETQYF. DNA for the CDR3: TGTGCCAGCAGCCAAGGTCGACAAACCCAAGAGACCCAGTACTTC.

About this clonotype: This may arise from a read error, as a much more abundant clone is one base away. V and J are TRBV28 and TRBJ1-5, with a possible D match to TRBD1 (5 bases). Germline CDR1 MDHEN, CDR2 SYDVKM. The CDR3 has 14 residues. Trimming removed 7 bases from V and 0 bases from J, with 10 bases in between. CDR3 loop: CASTGGSSNQPQHF. CDR3 nucleotides: TGTGCCAGCACGGGGGGGAGTAGCAATCAGCCCCAGCATTTT.

This clonotype came up many times. The chain has TRBV5-6 and TRBJ1-5, with 12 bases fitting TRBD1. The CDR3 consists of 15 residues. J was trimmed by 7 bases and V by 4 bases; bases with no gene match: 6. Germline CDR1 reads SGHDT; CDR2 reads YYEEEE. CDR3 bases: TGTGCCAGCAGCCTAGGGACAGGGGGCGAGCAGCCCCAGCATTTT. It codes for CASSLGTGGEQPQHF.

The chain uses TRBV24-1 and TRBJ2-4; D uncertain. The germline gives CDR1 KGHDR, CDR2 SFDVKD. The germline V and J ends were trimmed by 4 bases and 0 bases, with 9 bases remaining between them. CDR3 length equals 15 residues. The CDR3 DNA sequence: TGTGCCACCAGTGAAGACTTGCTAGCCAAAAACATTCAGTACTTC. It translates to CATSEDLLAKNIQYF.

This clonotype was counted at least ten times. The chain has TRBV19 and TRBJ1-5; 7 bases align to TRBD1. The CDR3 is made up of 14 amino acids. Germline assignment: CDR1 LNHDA and CDR2 SQIVND (reference sequence). The V segment lost 7 bases and the J segment 6 bases; nucleotides outside the gene matches: 9. The CDR3 nucleotides are TGTGCCAGTATCCAGACAGGGATCGGTCAGCCCCAGCATTTT. Its translation is CASIQTGIGQPQHF.

The chain links TRBV6-1 to TRBJ2-7; tentative D call: TRBD2 (5 bases). The germline V gene encodes CDR1 MNHNS and CDR2 SASEGT. Between the trimmed V and J ends, which lost 6 bases and 8 bases, there was a span of 20 bases. This CDR3 is built from 14 residues. CDR3 loop: CASRTLADGGKQYF. CDR3 coding DNA: TGTGCCAGCAGAACATTGGCGGACGGAGGAAAGCAGTACTTC.

This clonotype occurred a few times. The rearrangement uses TRBV25-1 and TRBJ1-6; 8 nucleotides align to TRBD1. Germline values: CDR1 MGHDK, CDR2 SYGVNS. This CDR3 contains 15 residues. The ends lost 4 bases at V and 7 bases at J; junction bases unmatched: 6. CDR3 nucleotide sequence: TGTGCCAGCAGTGTGGGGACAGGCCTCAATTCACCCCTCCACTTT. Its protein is CASSVGTGLNSPLHF.

At least ten counts were recorded for this clonotype. The chain uses TRBV20-1 and TRBJ1-1, with TRBD1 as a possible D gene (5 bases). CDR3 length: 11 residues. V lost 6 bases and J lost 9, with 14 bases in between. Germline CDR1 reads DFQATT; CDR2 reads SNEGSKA (reference sequence). In DNA form, the CDR3 reads TGCAGTGCCCGGGGGGGAATAAAAGCTTTCTTT. This sequence encodes CSARGGIKAFF.

This clonotype was recorded at least ten times. This chain uses TRBV11-2 with TRBJ2-1, with D perhaps TRBD2 (5 bases). V shed 3 bases and J shed 4 bases, with 16 bases lying between them. CDR1 is SGHAT and CDR2 is FQNNGV in the germline V gene. The CDR3 covers 16 residues. The CDR3 DNA reads TGTGCCAGCAGCTTTACTGGACTCCACGGGTACAATGAGCAGTTCTTC. It translates to CASSFTGLHGYNEQFF. Variable domain in full (rest from reference TRBV11-2 and TRBJ2-1): EAGVAQSPRYKIIEKRQSVAFWCNPISGHATLYWYQQILGQGPKLLIQFQNNGVVDDSQLPKDRFSAERLKGVDSTLKIQPAKLEDSAVYLCASSFTGLHGYNEQFFGPGTRLTVL.

The CDR3 region is CASSPGQGRGYGYTF. The DNA of the CDR3 is TGCGCCAGCAGCCCTGGACAGGGAAGGGGCTATGGCTACACCTTC. This sequence joins TRBV5-1 and TRBJ1-2, with 8 nucleotides matching TRBD1. Trimming cost V 4 bases and J 4 bases; bases outside gene matches: 9. CDR3 length: 15 residues. Germline CDR1 and CDR2: SGHRS and YFSETQ.

This clonotype was seen repeatedly, ten times or more. CDR3 nucleotide sequence: TGTGCCAGCAGTTTAGCGGCGGGAGGGCCCTACGAGCAGTACTTC. Translating gives CASSLAAGGPYEQYF. The chain couples TRBV27 to TRBJ2-7; 9 bases are shared with TRBD2. V shed 2 bases, J shed 2 bases, and the junction held 4 bases outside the gene matches. CDR3 length: 15 residues. CDR1 and CDR2 (germline): MNHEY, SMNVEV (reference sequence).

The sample holds many counts of this clonotype. The V and J genes are TRBV2 and TRBJ1-1; 8 bases line up with TRBD1. V dropped 5 bases and J dropped 2; count of bases not matched to a gene: 7. Germline CDR1 is SNHLY and CDR2 is FYNNEI. There are 15 residues in the CDR3. The CDR3 sequence is CASSPTGALNTEAFF. The CDR3 nucleotides are TGTGCCAGCAGTCCGACAGGGGCCCTAAACACTGAAGCTTTCTTT.

This clonotype was seen more than once but under ten times. The chain is built from TRBV12-3 or TRBV12-4 and TRBJ1-4; 9 nucleotides align to TRBD1. V trimming: 6 bases; J trimming: 6 bases; junction bases outside the gene matches: 5. CDR3 size: 14 residues. The CDR3 DNA sequence: TGTGCCAGCAGATCCGGGACAGGGTATGAAAAACTGTTTTTT. This codes for CASRSGTGYEKLFF.

As for this clonotype: A much larger clone differs by one base, so this may be a read error. V usage is TRBV5-4 and J usage is TRBJ2-3, with 7 nucleotides matching TRBD2. CDR1 and CDR2 from the germline V gene are SGHNT and YYREEE (reference sequence). The CDR3 runs 16 residues. CDR3: CACSLGSGGRTDTQYF. CDR3 nucleotide sequence: TGTGCCTGCAGCTTAGGGTCGGGAGGCCGCACAGATACGCAGTATTTT.

This clonotype was seen at least ten times. The gene calls are TRBV7-2 and TRBJ1-1; D gene ambiguous. This CDR3 is 13 amino acids long. CDR1 and CDR2 (germline): SGHTA, FQGNSA. Trimming removed 1 base from V and 7 bases from J, with 10 bases in between. The CDR3 sequence is CASSLESMGEAFF. As DNA, the CDR3 is TGTGCCAGCAGCTTAGAGTCAATGGGTGAAGCTTTCTTT.

This clonotype has more than one count but fewer than ten. V and J are TRBV28 and TRBJ2-3, with 9 bases aligning to TRBD2. The germline CDR1 and CDR2 sequences are MDHEN and SYDVKM. V gave up 7 bases and J gave up 6 bases; unmatched junction bases: 11. This CDR3 spans 15 amino acids. CDR3 bases: TGTGCCAGCACCCCATCTAGCGGGGCCCGGGATACGCAGTATTTT. Translated, it gives CASTPSSGARDTQYF.

This clonotype was picked up a small number of times. The V call is TRBV12-3 or TRBV12-4, the J call TRBJ1-6; perhaps TRBD1 as D (5 bases). The V end was cut by 5 bases, the J end by 9 bases, with 11 bases between. CDR3 size: 13 residues. The DNA of the CDR3 is TGTGCCAGCAGTCCTCAGGGTGTTTCACCCCTCCACTTT. This codes for CASSPQGVSPLHF.

V is TRBV7-3 and J is TRBJ2-3; D gene ambiguous. The CDR3 has 14 residues. CDR1 SGHTA and CDR2 FQGTGA come from the germline V gene. Between the trimmed V and J ends, which lost 3 bases and 6 bases, there was a span of 13 bases. The CDR3 here is CASSLGATVDTQYF. As DNA, the CDR3 is TGTGCCAGCAGCTTGGGCGCTACCGTCGATACGCAGTATTTT. The complete variable domain, with remaining parts taken from reference TRBV7-3 and TRBJ2-3, reads GAGVSQTPSNKVTEKGKYVELRCDPISGHTALYWYRQSLGQGPEFLIYFQGTGAADDSGLPNDRFFAVRPEGSVSTLKIQRTERGDSAVYLCASSLGATVDTQYFGPGTRLTVL.

This clonotype has a count of ten or more. The chain uses TRBV28 and TRBJ2-5; tentatively, D is TRBD1 (6 bases). V lost 5 bases and J 7 bases, leaving 20 bases between the germline ends. Looked up from germline, CDR1 is MDHEN and CDR2 is SYDVKM. The CDR3 length is 15 residues. The CDR3 region is CASSTAGWTDGTQYF. The DNA of the CDR3 is TGTGCCAGCAGTACTGCGGGCTGGACAGATGGGACCCAGTACTTC.

The rearrangement uses TRBV13 and TRBJ1-6; D gene ambiguous. CDR1 is PRHDT and CDR2 is FYEKMQ in the germline V gene (reference sequence). This CDR3 is 17 amino acids long. V was clipped by 4 bases and J by 7 bases, with 20 bases between them. The CDR3 DNA reads TGTGCCAGCAGCTACGCAGGCCGACTAAACCGGAATTCACCCCTCCACTTT. Protein: CASSYAGRLNRNSPLHF.

The chain is built from TRBV10-3 and TRBJ2-5; 8 bases agree with TRBD1. This CDR3 comprises 13 residues. Germline lookup yields CDR1 ENHRY and CDR2 SYGVKD. J gave up 5 bases and V 6 bases, and 5 bases lay outside the gene matches. The CDR3 protein is CAIRRQGQETQYF. The CDR3 DNA is TGTGCCATCAGAAGACAGGGGCAGGAGACCCAGTACTTC.

This clonotype has ten or more counts. The chain employs TRBV5-1 and TRBJ2-1, with D possibly matching TRBD1 (6 bases). The V end lost 4 bases, the J end lost 3 bases, and 14 bases lay between the germline ends. In germline, CDR1 is SGHRS, CDR2 YFSETQ. The CDR3 runs 15 residues. The CDR3 sequence is CASSPGTQGYNEQFF. CDR3 DNA: TGCGCCAGCAGCCCAGGGACACAAGGCTACAATGAGCAGTTCTTC.

This clonotype was picked up many times. The chain recombines TRBV6-6 with TRBJ2-7; TRBD1 might be the D (9 bases). Germline CDR1 and CDR2: MNHNY and SVGAGI (reference sequence). The V end was cut by 0 bases, the J end by 7 bases, with 22 bases between. This CDR3 contains 17 residues. CDR3 loop: CASSYSIGGGQGTEQYF. The DNA of the CDR3 is TGTGCCAGCAGTTACTCGATCGGGGGGGGACAGGGCACGGAGCAGTACTTC.

The CDR3 DNA reads TGCAGTGCTAGGCCAGTGGAAGGAACCAAAAACATTCAGTACTTC. Translated, it gives CSARPVEGTKNIQYF. V usage is TRBV20-1 and J usage is TRBJ2-4; D unresolved. The ends were cut back, 3 bases at V and 2 bases at J, with 14 bases in the middle. The germline V gene has CDR1 DFQATT and CDR2 SNEGSKA (reference sequence). The CDR3 loop spans 15 amino acids.

This chain uses TRBV6-5 with TRBJ1-3; D gene ambiguous. The CDR3 is made up of 17 amino acids. Germline lookup yields CDR1 MNHEY and CDR2 SVGAGI. The V end lost 2 bases, the J end lost 1 base, and 15 bases lay between the germline ends. This CDR3 reads CASSYGPNFRSGNTIYF. CDR3 DNA sequence: TGTGCCAGCAGTTACGGGCCCAACTTTCGGTCTGGAAACACCATATATTTT.

There are many counts of this clonotype. The rearrangement joins TRBV12-3 or TRBV12-4 to TRBJ1-3; D is ambiguous. The CDR3 is made up of 15 amino acids. Deletions cut 1 base from V and 8 bases from J, with 15 bases between. The CDR3: CASSLVPSPADTIYF. In nucleotides, the CDR3 is TGTGCCAGCAGTTTAGTACCCTCCCCGGCGGACACCATATATTTT.

There are a few counts of this clonotype. The chain recombines TRBV29-1 with TRBJ2-7, with 8 bases lining up with TRBD1. This CDR3 has 13 amino acids. V dropped 4 bases and J dropped 7; count of bases not matched to a gene: 9. Germline assignment: CDR1 SQVTM and CDR2 ANQGSEA. CDR3 protein: CSVGGTGGVEQYF. CDR3 nucleotides: TGCAGCGTTGGGGGGACAGGCGGAGTGGAGCAGTACTTC.